This T cell receptor beta chain stems from a study of T cells after yellow fever vaccination. Study-wide background: Fractions of limited cellularity were prepared by means of SMART-Seq v4 Ultra Low Input.

The CDR3 extends over 14 amino acids. The V and J ends lost 5 bases and 3 bases respectively, with 13 bases between them. Germline V CDR1 and CDR2: SGHRS, YFSETQ. From the 5' RACE reads, TCRdb called clonotypes with MiXCR, one entry per CDR3 protein. The sample consists of nearly 350,000 distinct CDR3 sequences, roughly 8.3% of them appearing once. Findings and caveats of the study: Most primary-vaccination clones reappeared after the booster (96% CD4, around 88% CD8). The CD4 compartment and the CD8 compartment contained a small share of clonotypes in common.

About this clonotype: Its antigen is not identified.

The sample here was PBMCs, taken 45 days after the first yellow fever vaccination. The J gene is TRBJ2-3, the V gene TRBV5-1; tentatively, D is TRBD2 (5 bases). The clonotype originates from a man between 18 and 29 years old who received the YFV17D yellow fever vaccine. CDR3 protein: CASSSGEKTDTQYF. In nucleotides, the CDR3 is TGCGCCAGCAGTTCCGGGGAGAAAACAGATACGCAGTATTTT. The whole variable domain, remainder taken from reference TRBV5-1 and TRBJ2-3, is KAGVTQTPRYLIKTRGQQVTLSCSPISGHRSVSWYQQTPGQGLQFLFEYFSETQRNKGNFPGRFSGRQFSNSRSEMNVSTLELGDSALYLCASSSGEKTDTQYFGPGTRLTVL.